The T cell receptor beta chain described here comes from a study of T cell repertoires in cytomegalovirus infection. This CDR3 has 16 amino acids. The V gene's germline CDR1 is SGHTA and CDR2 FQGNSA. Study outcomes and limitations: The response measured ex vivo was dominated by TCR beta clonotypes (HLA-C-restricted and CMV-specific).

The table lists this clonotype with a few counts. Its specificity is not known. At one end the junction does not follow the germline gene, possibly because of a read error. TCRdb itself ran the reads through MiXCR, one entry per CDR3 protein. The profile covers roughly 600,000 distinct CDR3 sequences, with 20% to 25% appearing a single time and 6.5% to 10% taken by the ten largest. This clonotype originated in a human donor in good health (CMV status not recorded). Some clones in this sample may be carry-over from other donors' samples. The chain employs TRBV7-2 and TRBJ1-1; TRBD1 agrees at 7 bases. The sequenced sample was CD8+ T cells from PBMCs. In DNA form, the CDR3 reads TGTGCCAGCGGCTTAGCGCCTGACAGGGTGAACACTGAAGCTTTCTTT. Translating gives CASGLAPDRVNTEAFF.